The clone carrying this TCR beta chain appeared a single time. Assay used: immunoSEQ multiplex PCR; TCRdb lists only in-frame clones, some missing. Counted here are around 250,000 clones, about 87% occurring once; the ten biggest clones make up around 3.2%. The sample comes from a study of blood T cell repertoires in COVID-19. About the research overall: Samples taken during acute and convalescent COVID-19 were collected in the United States, Italy and Spain.

From germline, CDR1 is SGHVS and CDR2 FQNEAQ. V shed 1 base and J shed 1 base, with 11 bases lying between them. The CDR3 extends over 16 amino acids. Participants, about 18 to 90 years old, spanned some 23 US areas. The source is a woman aged 40 to 50 who had been exposed to COVID-19. The specimen sequenced was PBMCs or T cells enriched from blood (not recorded which). V gene TRBV7-8 combines with J gene TRBJ2-4; D possibly corresponds to TRBD2 (6 bases). The CDR3 DNA follows: TGTGCCAGCAGCTTAGAAGCGGGTGGGGCCAAAAACATTCAGTACTTC. This gives the protein CASSLEAGGAKNIQYF.